This T cell receptor (beta chain) was sequenced during a study of tumor T cells in aggressive B-cell lymphoma. Per the germline V gene, CDR1 is SGHAT and CDR2 is FQDESV (reference sequence). The CDR3 is 19 amino acids. V trimming: 5 bases; J trimming: 0 bases; junction bases outside the gene matches: 16. Measured with immunoSEQ multiplex PCR; TCRdb has only the in-frame clones, and not every one. The data show approximately 7,300 clones, with approximately 80% seen just once and under 5.5% held by the top ten. The rearrangement uses TRBV11-1 and TRBJ2-1; TRBD2 matches at 7 bases. What was sequenced was tumor tissue. This TCR came from an adult with diffuse large B cell lymphoma. Written as DNA, the CDR3 is TGTGCCAGCAGCCTACCCAGTGGGGCGGGAGTAAGCTCCTACAATGAGCAGTTCTTC. This sequence encodes CASSLPSGAGVSSYNEQFF.